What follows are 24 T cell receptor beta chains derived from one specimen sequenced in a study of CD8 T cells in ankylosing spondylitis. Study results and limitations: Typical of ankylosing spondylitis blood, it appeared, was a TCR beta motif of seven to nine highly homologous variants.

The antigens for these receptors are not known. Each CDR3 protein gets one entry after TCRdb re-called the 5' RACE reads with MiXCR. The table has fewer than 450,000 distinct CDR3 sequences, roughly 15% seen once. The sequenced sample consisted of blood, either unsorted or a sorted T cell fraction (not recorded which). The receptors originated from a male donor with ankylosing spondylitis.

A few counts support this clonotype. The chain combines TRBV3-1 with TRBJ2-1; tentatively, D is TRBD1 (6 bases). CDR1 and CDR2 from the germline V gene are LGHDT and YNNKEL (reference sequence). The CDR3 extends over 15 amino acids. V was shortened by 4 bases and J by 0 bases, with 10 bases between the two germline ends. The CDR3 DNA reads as TGTGCCAGCAGCCTTCAGGGGAACTCCTACAATGAGCAGTTCTTC. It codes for CASSLQGNSYNEQFF.

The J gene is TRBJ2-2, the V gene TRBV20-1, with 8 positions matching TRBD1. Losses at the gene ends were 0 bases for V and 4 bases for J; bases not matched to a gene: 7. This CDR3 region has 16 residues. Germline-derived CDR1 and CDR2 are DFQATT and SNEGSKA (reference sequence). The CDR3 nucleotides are TGCAGTGCTAGAGATAGGACAGGGCCCCTCACCGGGGAGCTGTTTTTT. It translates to CSARDRTGPLTGELFF.

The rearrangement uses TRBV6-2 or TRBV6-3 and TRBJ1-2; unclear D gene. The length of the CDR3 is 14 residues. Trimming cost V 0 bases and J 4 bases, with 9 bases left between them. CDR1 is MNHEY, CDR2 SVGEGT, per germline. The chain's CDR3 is CASSYSTQRYGYTF. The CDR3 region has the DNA TGTGCCAGCAGTTACTCGACCCAACGCTATGGCTACACCTTC.

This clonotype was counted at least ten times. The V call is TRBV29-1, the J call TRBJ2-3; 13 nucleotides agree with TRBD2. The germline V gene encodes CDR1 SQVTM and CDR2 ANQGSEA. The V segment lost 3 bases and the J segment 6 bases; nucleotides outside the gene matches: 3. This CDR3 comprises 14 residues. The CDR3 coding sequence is TGCAGCGTTGAGGGACTAGCGGGAATCGATACGCAGTATTTT. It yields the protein CSVEGLAGIDTQYF.

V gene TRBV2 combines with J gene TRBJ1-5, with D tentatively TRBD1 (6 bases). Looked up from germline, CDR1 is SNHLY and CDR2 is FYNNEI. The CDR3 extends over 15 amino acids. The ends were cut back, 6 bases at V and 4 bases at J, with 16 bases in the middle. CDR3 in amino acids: CASRGRQVTNQPQHF. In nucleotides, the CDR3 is TGTGCCAGCAGGGGTAGACAGGTAACTAATCAGCCCCAGCATTTT.

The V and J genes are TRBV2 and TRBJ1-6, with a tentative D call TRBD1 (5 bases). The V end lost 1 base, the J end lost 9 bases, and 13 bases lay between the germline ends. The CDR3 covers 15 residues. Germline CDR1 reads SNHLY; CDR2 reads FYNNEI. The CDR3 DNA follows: TGTGCCAGCAGTGAAGAGGGGCCGAAGGGTTCACCCCTCCACTTT. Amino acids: CASSEEGPKGSPLHF.

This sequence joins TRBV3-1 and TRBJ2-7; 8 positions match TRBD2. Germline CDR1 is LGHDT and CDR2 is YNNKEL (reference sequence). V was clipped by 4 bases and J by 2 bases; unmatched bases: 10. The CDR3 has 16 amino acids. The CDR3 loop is CASSLQIGSGTYEQYF. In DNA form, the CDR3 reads TGTGCCAGCAGCCTCCAGATCGGTAGCGGGACCTACGAGCAGTACTTC.

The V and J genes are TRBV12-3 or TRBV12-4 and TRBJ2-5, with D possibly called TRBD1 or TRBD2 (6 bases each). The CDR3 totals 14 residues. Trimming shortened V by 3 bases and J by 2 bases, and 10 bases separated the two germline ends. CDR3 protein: CASSFVGGQETQYF. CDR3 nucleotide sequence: TGTGCCAGCAGTTTCGTAGGGGGGCAAGAGACCCAGTACTTC.

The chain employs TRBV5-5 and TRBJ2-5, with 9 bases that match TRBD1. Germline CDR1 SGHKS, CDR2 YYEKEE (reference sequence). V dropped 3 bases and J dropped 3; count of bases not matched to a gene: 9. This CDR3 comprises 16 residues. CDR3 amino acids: CASSSYPGTGKETQYF. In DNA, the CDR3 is TGTGCCAGCAGCTCATATCCCGGGACAGGGAAAGAGACCCAGTACTTC.

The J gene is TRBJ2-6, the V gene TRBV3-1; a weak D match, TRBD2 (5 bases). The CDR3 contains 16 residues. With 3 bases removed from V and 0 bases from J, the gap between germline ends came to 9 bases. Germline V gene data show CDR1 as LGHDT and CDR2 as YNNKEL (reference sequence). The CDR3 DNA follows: TGTGCCAGCAGCCATATTGGGAGCTCTGGGGCCAACGTCCTGACTTTC. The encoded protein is CASSHIGSSGANVLTF. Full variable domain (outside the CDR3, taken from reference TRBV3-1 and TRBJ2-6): DTAVSQTPKYLVTQMGNDKSIKCEQNLGHDTMYWYKQDSKKFLKIMFSYNNKELIINETVPNRFSPKSPDKAHLNLHINSLELGDSAVYFCASSHIGSSGANVLTFGAGSRLTVL.

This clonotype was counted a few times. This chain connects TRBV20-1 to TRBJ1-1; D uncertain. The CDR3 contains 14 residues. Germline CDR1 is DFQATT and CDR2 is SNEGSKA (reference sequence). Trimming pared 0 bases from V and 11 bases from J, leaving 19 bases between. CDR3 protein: CSARDLHGLGGAFF. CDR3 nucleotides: TGCAGTGCTAGAGACCTTCACGGACTCGGAGGGGCTTTCTTT.

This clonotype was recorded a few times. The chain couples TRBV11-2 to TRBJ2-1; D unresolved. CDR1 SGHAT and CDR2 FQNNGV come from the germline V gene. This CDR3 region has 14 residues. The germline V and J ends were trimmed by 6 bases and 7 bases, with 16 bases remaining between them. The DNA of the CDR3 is TGTGCCAGCAGTTATACGAATATGGGGAATGAGCAGTTCTTC. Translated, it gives CASSYTNMGNEQFF.

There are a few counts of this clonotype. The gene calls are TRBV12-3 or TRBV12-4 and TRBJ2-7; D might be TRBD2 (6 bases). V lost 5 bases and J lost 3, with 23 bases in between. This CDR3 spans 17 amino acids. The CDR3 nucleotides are TGTGCCAGCAGTCCCCTGGGACTCAGTACGCTTCGCTACGAGCAGTACTTC. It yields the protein CASSPLGLSTLRYEQYF.

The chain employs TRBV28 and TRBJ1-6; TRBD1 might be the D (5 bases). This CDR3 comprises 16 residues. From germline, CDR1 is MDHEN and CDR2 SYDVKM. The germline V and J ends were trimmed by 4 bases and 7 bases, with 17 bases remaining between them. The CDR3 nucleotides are TGTGCCAGCAGTTCTCCAGTAGGGGCAGCGAATTCACCCCTCCACTTT. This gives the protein CASSSPVGAANSPLHF. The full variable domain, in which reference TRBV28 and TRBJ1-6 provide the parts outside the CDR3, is DVKVTQSSRYLVKRTGEKVFLECVQDMDHENMFWYRQDPGLGLRLIYFSYDVKMKEKGDIPEGYSVSREKKERFSLILESASTNQTSMYLCASSSPVGAANSPLHFGNGTRLTVT.

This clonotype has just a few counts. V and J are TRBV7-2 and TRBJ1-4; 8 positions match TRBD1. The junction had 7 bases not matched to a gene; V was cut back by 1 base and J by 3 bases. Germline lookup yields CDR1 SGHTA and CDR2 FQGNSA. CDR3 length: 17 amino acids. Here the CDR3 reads CASSLGVGRGPNEKLFF. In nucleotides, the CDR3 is TGTGCCAGCAGCTTAGGAGTGGGCAGGGGGCCTAATGAAAAACTGTTTTTT.

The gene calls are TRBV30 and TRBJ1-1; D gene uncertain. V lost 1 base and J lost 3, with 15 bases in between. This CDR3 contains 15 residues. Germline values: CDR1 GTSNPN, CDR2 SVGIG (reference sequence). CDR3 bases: TGTGCCTGGAGTGGAGTAGACTACCTTTACACTGAAGCTTTCTTT. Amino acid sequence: CAWSGVDYLYTEAFF.

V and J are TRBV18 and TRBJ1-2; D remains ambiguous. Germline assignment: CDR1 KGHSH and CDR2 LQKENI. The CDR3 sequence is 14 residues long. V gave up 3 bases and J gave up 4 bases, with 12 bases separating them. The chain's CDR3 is CASSPVEGAYGYTF. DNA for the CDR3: TGTGCCAGCTCACCTGTGGAGGGTGCCTATGGCTACACCTTC.

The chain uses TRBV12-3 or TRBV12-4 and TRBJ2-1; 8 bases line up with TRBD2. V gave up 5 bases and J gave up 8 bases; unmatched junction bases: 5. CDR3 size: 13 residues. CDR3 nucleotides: TGTGCCAGCAGTAAAGGGACTAGAGATGAGCAGTTCTTC. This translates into CASSKGTRDEQFF.

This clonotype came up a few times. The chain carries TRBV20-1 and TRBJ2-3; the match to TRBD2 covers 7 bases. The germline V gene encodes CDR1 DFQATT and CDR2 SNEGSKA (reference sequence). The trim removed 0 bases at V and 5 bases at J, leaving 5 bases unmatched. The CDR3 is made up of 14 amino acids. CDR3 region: CSARDRASGDTQYF. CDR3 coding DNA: TGCAGTGCTAGAGATCGGGCTAGCGGAGATACGCAGTATTTT.

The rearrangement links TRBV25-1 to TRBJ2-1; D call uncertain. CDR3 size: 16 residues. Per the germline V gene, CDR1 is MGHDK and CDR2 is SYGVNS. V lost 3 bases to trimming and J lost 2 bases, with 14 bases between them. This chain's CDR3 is CASSDPDPYTYNEQFF. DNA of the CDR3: TGTGCCAGCAGTGACCCGGACCCGTACACCTACAATGAGCAGTTCTTC.

CDR3 in amino acids: CASSRDRGIRNYGYTF. The CDR3 nucleotides are TGTGCCAGCAGCCGGGACAGGGGGATTCGGAACTATGGCTACACCTTC. The chain carries TRBV6-1 and TRBJ1-2; 11 nucleotides agree with TRBD1. The germline CDR1 and CDR2 sequences are MNHNS and SASEGT. The V segment lost 6 bases and the J segment 2 bases; nucleotides outside the gene matches: 8. CDR3 size: 16 residues.

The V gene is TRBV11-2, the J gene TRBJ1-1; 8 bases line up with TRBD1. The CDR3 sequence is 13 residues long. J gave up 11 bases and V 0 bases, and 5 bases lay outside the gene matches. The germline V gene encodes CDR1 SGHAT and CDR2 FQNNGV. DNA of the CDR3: TGTGCCAGCAGCTTAGATCGGACAGGGAAGGCTTTCTTT. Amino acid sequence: CASSLDRTGKAFF.

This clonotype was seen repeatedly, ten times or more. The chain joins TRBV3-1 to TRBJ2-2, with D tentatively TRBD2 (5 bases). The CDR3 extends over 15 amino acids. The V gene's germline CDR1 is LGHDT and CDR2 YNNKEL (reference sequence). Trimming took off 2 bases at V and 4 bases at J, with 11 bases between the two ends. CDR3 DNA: TGTGCCAGCAGCCAATTTGGGGAGAGCACCGGGGAGCTGTTTTTT. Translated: CASSQFGESTGELFF.

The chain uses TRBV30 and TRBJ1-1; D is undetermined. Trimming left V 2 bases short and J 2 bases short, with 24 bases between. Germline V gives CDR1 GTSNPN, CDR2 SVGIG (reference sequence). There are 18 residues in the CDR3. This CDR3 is CAWSQGLFSPGSNTEAFF. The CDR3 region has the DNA TGTGCCTGGAGTCAAGGATTGTTCTCCCCAGGTAGTAACACTGAAGCTTTCTTT.